The rows below give T cell receptor beta chains drawn from one sample of a study of T cell responses to AZD1222 COVID-19 vaccine. Assay used: immunoSEQ multiplex PCR; TCRdb lists only in-frame clones, some missing. This sample has about 39,000 clones, with about nine tenths found just once. Sequencing used peripheral blood, obtained 28 days after the second dose of the MenACWY control vaccine. Receptor source: an adult who received the MenACWY meningococcal vaccine as a control. CDR3s include the opening cysteine and the closing phenylalanine or tryptophan. A D gene is named only where the DNA matches it firmly. Size is stated for part of the rows, as once, few or many counts, or as a class when the clone is expanded.

d_gene	v_gene	j_gene	abundance	CDR3aa	CDR3nt
NA	TRBV5-4	TRBJ1-2	NA	CASSFLFRGTGGYTF	TGTGCCAGCAGCTTTCTGTTCAGGGGAACGGGAGGCTACACCTTC
NA	TRBV30	TRBJ1-5	once	CAWSVRVNQPQHF	TGTGCCTGGAGTGTACGAGTAAATCAGCCCCAGCATTTT
TRBD1	TRBV24-1	TRBJ2-1	few	CAIGQGNEQFF	TGTGCCATCGGACAGGGCAATGAGCAGTTCTTC
NA	TRBV6-5	TRBJ2-7	NA	CASSYSPRSPSYEQYF	TGTGCCAGCAGTTACTCGCCCCGGAGTCCCTCCTACGAGCAGTACTTC
NA	TRBV6-4	TRBJ2-1	NA	CASSYGTGNYNEQFF	TGTGCCAGCAGTTACGGGACTGGAAACTACAATGAGCAGTTCTTC
TRBD1	TRBV5-1	TRBJ2-7	NA	CASSLGQGGSGEQYF	TGCGCCAGCAGCCTGGGACAGGGGGGCTCGGGTGAGCAGTACTTC
NA	TRBV19	TRBJ2-5	once	CASSSHRARLGETQYF	TGTGCCAGTAGTAGCCACAGGGCCCGGCTTGGGGAGACCCAGTACTTC
NA	TRBV3-1/TRBV3-2	TRBJ2-7	NA	CASSQEYEQYF	TGTGCCAGCAGCCAAGAATACGAGCAGTACTTC
NA	TRBV4-1	TRBJ1-1	once	CASSPPRAGNTEAFF	TGCGCCAGCAGCCCTCCTAGGGCGGGAAACACTGAAGCTTTCTTT
NA	TRBV18	TRBJ1-2	NA	CASSRGPGSPNYGYTF	TGTGCCAGCTCAAGAGGGCCAGGGTCCCCTAACTATGGCTACACCTTC
TRBD1	TRBV28	TRBJ1-1	NA	CASSLNRGPEAFF	TGTGCCAGCAGTTTAAACAGGGGGCCCGAAGCTTTCTTT
TRBD2	TRBV28	TRBJ2-2	NA	CASSLPSGSRTGELFF	TGTGCCAGCAGTCTCCCTAGCGGAAGTCGTACCGGGGAGCTGTTTTTT
NA	TRBV18	TRBJ2-7	NA	CASSLAISYEQYF	TGTGCCAGCTCACTTGCTATCTCCTACGAGCAGTACTTC
NA	TRBV10-1	TRBJ1-3	NA	CASSEPISGNTIYF	TGCGCCAGCAGTGAACCTATCTCTGGAAACACCATATATTTT
TRBD1	TRBV28	TRBJ2-3	NA	CASSLKQGIGISAGYF	TGTGCCAGCAGTTTAAAACAGGGGATCGGTATTAGTGCGGGGTATTTT
NA	TRBV4-1	TRBJ2-5	once	CASSQTGVAGEETQYF	TGCGCCAGCAGCCAGACAGGGGTGGCGGGAGAAGAGACCCAGTACTTC